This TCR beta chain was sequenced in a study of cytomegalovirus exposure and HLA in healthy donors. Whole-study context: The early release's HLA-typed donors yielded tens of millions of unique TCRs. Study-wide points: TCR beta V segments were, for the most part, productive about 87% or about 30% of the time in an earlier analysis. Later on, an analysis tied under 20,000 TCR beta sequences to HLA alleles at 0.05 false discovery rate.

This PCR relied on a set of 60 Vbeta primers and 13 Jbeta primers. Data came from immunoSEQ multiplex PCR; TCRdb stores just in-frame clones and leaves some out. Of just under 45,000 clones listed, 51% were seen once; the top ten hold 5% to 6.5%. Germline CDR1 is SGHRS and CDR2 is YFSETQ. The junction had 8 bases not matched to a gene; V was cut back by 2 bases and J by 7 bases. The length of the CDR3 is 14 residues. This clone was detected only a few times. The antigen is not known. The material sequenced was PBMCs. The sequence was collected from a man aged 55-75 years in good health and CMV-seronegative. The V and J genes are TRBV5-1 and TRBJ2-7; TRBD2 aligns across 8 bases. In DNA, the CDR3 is TGCGCCAGCAGCTTAACGGGAGGGCCGGGGGAGCAGTACTTC. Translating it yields CASSLTGGPGEQYF.